This entry lists 24 T cell receptor beta chains sequenced from one sample in a study of cytomegalovirus exposure and HLA in healthy donors. Primers included in the PCR were 60 Vbeta and 13 Jbeta primers. Profiling relied on immunoSEQ multiplex PCR, and the TCRdb table lists in-frame clones only, not all of them. The table shows around 200,000 clones, with approximately 70% occurring only once. The sample taken for sequencing was PBMCs. The receptors shown here come from a woman aged 25-40 years in good health and CMV-seropositive.

This clone was recorded once. The chain employs TRBV19 and TRBJ2-7; TRBD1 agrees at 7 bases. Trimming removed 4 bases from V and 3 bases from J; junction bases left unmatched: 6. The CDR3 runs 14 residues. Germline V CDR1 and CDR2: LNHDA, SQIVND (reference sequence). The CDR3 loop reads CASSTKTGNYEQYF. CDR3 sequence (DNA): TGTGCCAGTAGTACTAAGACAGGGAACTACGAGCAGTACTTC. The full variable domain, with the rest looked up from reference TRBV19 and TRBJ2-7, is DGGITQSPKYLFRKEGQNVTLSCEQNLNHDAMYWYRQDPGQGLRLIYYSQIVNDFQKGDIAEGYSVSREKKESFPLTVTSAQKNPTAFYLCASSTKTGNYEQYFGPGTRLTVT.

The chain couples TRBV27 to TRBJ2-7; the D gene is possibly TRBD1 (5 bases). This CDR3 has 14 residues. Trimming removed 8 bases at V and 3 bases at J, with 17 bases between. Germline CDR1 and CDR2: MNHEY and SMNVEV (reference sequence). The CDR3: CASGAATGYYEQYF. The CDR3 DNA follows: TGTGCCAGCGGAGCCGCCACAGGTTACTACGAGCAGTACTTC.

The chain is built from TRBV5-4 and TRBJ1-1; D uncertain. The CDR3 length is 14 residues. Germline-derived CDR1 and CDR2 are SGHNT and YYREEE (reference sequence). The germline V and J ends were trimmed by 1 base and 0 bases, with 7 bases remaining between them. The CDR3 bases are TGTGCCAGCAGCTTGTCGGGAATGAACACTGAAGCTTTCTTT. Protein: CASSLSGMNTEAFF.

This clone turned up a few times. The chain is built from TRBV6-1 and TRBJ1-4, with D unclear. The CDR3 consists of 17 residues. Looked up from germline, CDR1 is MNHNS and CDR2 is SASEGT. The V and J ends lost 4 bases and 2 bases respectively, with 17 bases between them. The CDR3: CASSGSGSISTNEKLFF. CDR3 DNA sequence: TGTGCCAGCAGTGGGAGTGGCAGTATCTCGACTAATGAAAAACTGTTTTTT.

J is TRBJ1-5 and V is TRBV18, with TRBD1 matching 10 bases. V dropped 3 bases and J dropped 6; count of bases not matched to a gene: 5. The CDR3 is 15 residues long. Germline CDR1 reads KGHSH; CDR2 reads LQKENI. CDR3 loop: CASSPQTGGAQPQHF. The CDR3, as DNA: TGTGCCAGCTCACCTCAGACAGGGGGCGCTCAGCCCCAGCATTTT.

This clone turned up a few times. The rearrangement joins TRBV7-9 to TRBJ2-2, with D possibly TRBD1 on 8 matching bases. The CDR3 is made up of 14 amino acids. Germline V gene lookup returns CDR1 SEHNR and CDR2 FQNEAQ (reference sequence). V shed 5 bases and J shed 5 bases, with 12 bases lying between them. The CDR3 coding sequence is TGTGCCAGCAGCGGACAGGGAGGGACCGGGGAGCTGTTTTTT. Translating it yields CASSGQGGTGELFF.

The chain combines TRBV6-5 with TRBJ2-1; TRBD2 agrees at 8 bases. CDR1 is MNHEY and CDR2 is SVGAGI in the germline V gene. The CDR3 has 15 residues. Losses at the gene ends were 0 bases for V and 10 bases for J; bases not matched to a gene: 8. CDR3 sequence: CASSYSSGSSYEQFF. DNA of the CDR3: TGTGCCAGCAGTTACTCGAGCGGGAGTTCGTACGAGCAGTTCTTC.

This rearrangement joins TRBV7-6 to TRBJ2-7, with 8 positions matching TRBD1. The CDR3 contains 14 residues. Trimming removed 7 bases from V and 3 bases from J; junction bases left unmatched: 8. Germline lookup yields CDR1 SGHVS and CDR2 FNYEAQ. CDR3 DNA sequence: TGTGCCAGCATCCGGACAGGGAGCTACTACGAGCAGTACTTC. It translates to CASIRTGSYYEQYF.

The chain combines TRBV5-1 with TRBJ1-5; 9 positions agree with TRBD1. V was clipped by 0 bases and J by 5 bases; unmatched bases: 3. This CDR3 has 15 residues. Per the germline V gene, CDR1 is SGHRS and CDR2 is YFSETQ. In DNA form, the CDR3 reads TGCGCCAGCAGCTTGGATGGACAGGGGTATCAGCCCCAGCATTTT. Translation: CASSLDGQGYQPQHF.

The J gene is TRBJ2-5, the V gene TRBV6-5; D is perhaps TRBD2 (6 bases). V was cut by 5 bases and J by 4 bases, with 17 bases left in between. The CDR3 is 15 amino acids. CDR1 MNHEY and CDR2 SVGAGI come from the germline V gene. CDR3 DNA: TGTGCCAGCAGTGTTAGGGCTCGGGGGAGAGAGACCCAGTACTTC. Protein: CASSVRARGRETQYF.

The chain carries TRBV28 and TRBJ1-5, with TRBD1 matching over 8 bases. This CDR3 region has 15 residues. Losses at the gene ends were 3 bases for V and 5 bases for J; bases not matched to a gene: 6. In germline, CDR1 is MDHEN, CDR2 SYDVKM. The CDR3 DNA is TGTGCCAGCAGTTTTAGGGGACAGGTTCATCAGCCCCAGCATTTT. Translation gives CASSFRGQVHQPQHF.

A few counts support this clone. The chain uses TRBV5-1 and TRBJ2-7; 9 bases align to TRBD2. CDR1 is SGHRS, CDR2 YFSETQ, per germline. J gave up 5 bases and V 1 base, and 7 bases lay outside the gene matches. The CDR3 is 15 amino acids. In nucleotides, the CDR3 is TGCGCCAGCAGCTTGCGCGGGAGGGCCTCGGACGAGCAGTACTTC. Its translation is CASSLRGRASDEQYF.

This chain joins TRBV23-1 and TRBJ2-7; 9 nucleotides line up with TRBD1. TRBV23-1 carries the ORF label, with uncertain function. V shed 3 bases and J 5 bases; nucleotides not matched to a gene: 11. The length of the CDR3 is 16 residues. The CDR3 nucleotides are TGCGCCAGCAGTCAGCTTACAGGGGGCGAAACCCACGAGCAGTACTTC. It codes for CASSQLTGGETHEQYF.

The gene calls are TRBV19 and TRBJ1-2; 7 bases fit TRBD1. This CDR3 is built from 14 residues. Losses at the gene ends were 10 bases for V and 7 bases for J; bases not matched to a gene: 15. Germline V gene lookup returns CDR1 LNHDA and CDR2 SQIVND (reference sequence). The DNA for the CDR3 is TGTGCCACCACCCCCGGGACAGACTTGAGTGGCTACACCTTC. As protein: CATTPGTDLSGYTF.

This clone has more than one count but fewer than ten. CDR3: CASSPYTGGGETQYF. DNA of the CDR3: TGTGCCAGCAGCCCGTACACAGGGGGCGGAGAGACCCAGTACTTC. V and J are TRBV5-5 and TRBJ2-5; 9 bases match TRBD1. The V segment lost 4 bases and the J segment 4 bases; nucleotides outside the gene matches: 8. The CDR3 runs to 15 residues. Germline V gene sequence: CDR1 SGHKS, CDR2 YYEKEE (reference sequence).

This chain connects TRBV4-1 to TRBJ1-4, with D perhaps matching TRBD1 (6 bases). Germline CDR1 reads MGHRA; CDR2 reads YSYEKL. V lost 2 bases and J lost 5, with 18 bases in between. The CDR3 spans 17 residues. The CDR3 loop reads CASSQLGRGARNEKLFF. CDR3 nucleotides: TGCGCCAGCAGCCAATTGGGCAGGGGAGCCCGCAATGAAAAACTGTTTTTT.

V and J are TRBV11-2 and TRBJ2-7; possible D gene TRBD1, 5 bases. The V gene lost 5 bases and the J gene lost 2 bases, with 16 bases spanning the gap. Per the germline V gene, CDR1 is SGHAT and CDR2 is FQNNGV. This CDR3 is built from 15 residues. CDR3 nucleotides: TGTGCCAGCAGCCCCGACAGCCCATTTGCCTACGAGCAGTACTTC. Protein: CASSPDSPFAYEQYF. Full variable domain (outside the CDR3, taken from reference TRBV11-2 and TRBJ2-7): EAGVAQSPRYKIIEKRQSVAFWCNPISGHATLYWYQQILGQGPKLLIQFQNNGVVDDSQLPKDRFSAERLKGVDSTLKIQPAKLEDSAVYLCASSPDSPFAYEQYFGPGTRLTVT.

This chain links TRBV4-1 with TRBJ2-7; tentative D call: TRBD2 (5 bases). V lost 0 bases, J lost 3 bases, and 12 bases lay in between. Germline V lookup: CDR1 MGHRA, CDR2 YSYEKL. The CDR3 runs 15 residues. CDR3 in amino acids: CASSQERGLVYEQYF. The CDR3 DNA follows: TGCGCCAGCAGCCAAGAACGGGGATTGGTCTACGAGCAGTACTTC.

This rearrangement joins TRBV5-1 to TRBJ2-7; 8 nucleotides match TRBD1. Germline-derived CDR1 and CDR2 are SGHRS and YFSETQ. Trimming removed 0 bases from V and 5 bases from J; junction bases left unmatched: 7. There are 15 residues in the CDR3. CDR3 sequence reads: CASSLGQGIGNEQYF. The CDR3 bases are TGCGCCAGCAGCTTGGGACAGGGGATCGGCAACGAGCAGTACTTC.

The genes are TRBV5-1 and TRBJ2-1; TRBD2 might be the D (6 bases). V shed 3 bases and J shed 9 bases, with 19 bases lying between them. The germline V gene has CDR1 SGHRS and CDR2 YFSETQ. The CDR3 loop spans 15 amino acids. The CDR3 spells CASSSLPRAGGEQFF. As DNA, the CDR3 is TGCGCCAGCAGCTCCTTGCCTAGGGCCGGGGGTGAGCAGTTCTTC.

As for this clone: The same CDR3 arises from other DNA sequences in this sample as well. This chain connects TRBV2 to TRBJ1-5; TRBD1 matches at 8 bases. Germline loops: CDR1 SNHLY, CDR2 FYNNEI. Losses at the gene ends were 5 bases for V and 5 bases for J; bases not matched to a gene: 8. This CDR3 contains 15 residues. This CDR3 reads CASSFWTGRDQPQHF. The CDR3 nucleotides are TGTGCCAGCAGTTTCTGGACAGGGAGGGATCAGCCCCAGCATTTT. The variable domain in full, with the rest retrieved from reference TRBV2 and TRBJ1-5, is EPEVTQTPSHQVTQMGQEVILRCVPISNHLYFYWYRQILGQKVEFLVSFYNNEISEKSEIFDDQFSVERPDGSNFTLKIRSTKLEDSAMYFCASSFWTGRDQPQHFGDGTRLSIL.

The CDR3 nucleotides are TGTGCCACCAGCAGGTTGCCAGAAAGCACAGATACGCAGTATTTT. Protein product: CATSRLPESTDTQYF. V is TRBV15 and J is TRBJ2-3; D remains unclear. V gave up 3 bases and J gave up 0 bases, with 10 bases separating them. This CDR3 comprises 15 residues. Per the germline V gene, CDR1 is LNHNV and CDR2 is YYDKDF (reference sequence).

The rearrangement links TRBV5-1 to TRBJ1-4; tentative D call: TRBD1 (6 bases). V lost 7 bases to trimming and J lost 3 bases, with 13 bases between them. Looked up from germline, CDR1 is SGHRS and CDR2 is YFSETQ. The CDR3 runs to 14 residues. CDR3 nucleotide sequence: TGCGCCAGCTGCCGGCAGGGGTCTAATGAAAAACTGTTTTTT. It encodes CASCRQGSNEKLFF.

This clone was observed once. This chain links TRBV19 with TRBJ1-1; D ambiguous. There are 14 residues in the CDR3. The V gene lost 3 bases and the J gene lost 1 base, with 9 bases spanning the gap. Germline CDR1 and CDR2: LNHDA and SQIVND (reference sequence). The CDR3 DNA follows: TGTGCCAGTAGTATGAATCTAAGGAACACTGAAGCTTTCTTT. Its protein product is CASSMNLRNTEAFF.